A single sample is the source of the 15 T cell receptor beta chains below, sequenced in a study of CD8 T cells in ankylosing spondylitis. Study-wide results and limits: There was a TCR beta motif, made of several highly homologous variants, that appeared characteristic of ankylosing spondylitis blood.

MiXCR, applied by TCRdb to the 5' RACE reads, yields one record per CDR3 protein. The profile shows 700,000 to 1,000,000 distinct CDR3 sequences, approximately 10% of them singletons. The antigens for these receptors are not known. The source material was blood, either unsorted or a sorted T cell fraction (not recorded which). The receptors shown here come from a male donor with ankylosing spondylitis.

This clonotype was found a few times. The rearrangement links TRBV5-4 to TRBJ2-3; 9 bases align to TRBD1. The CDR3 covers 14 residues. Germline lookup yields CDR1 SGHNT and CDR2 YYREEE (reference sequence). Losses at the gene ends were 4 bases for V and 5 bases for J; bases not matched to a gene: 5. CDR3 region: CASSPGQGRDTQYF. The CDR3 DNA is TGTGCCAGCAGCCCAGGACAGGGGAGAGATACGCAGTATTTT.

This rearrangement joins TRBV10-3 to TRBJ2-2, with D perhaps matching TRBD1 (5 bases). CDR3 length: 16 amino acids. V lost 2 bases to trimming and J lost 1 base, with 11 bases between them. Germline V lookup: CDR1 ENHRY, CDR2 SYGVKD. CDR3 amino acids: CAISEVRALNTGELFF. The DNA of the CDR3 is TGTGCCATCAGTGAGGTCAGGGCCCTGAACACCGGGGAGCTGTTTTTT.

Comment on this clonotype: A much bigger clone sits one base away, suggesting this may be a read error. The chain has TRBV6-1 and TRBJ2-1; 7 nucleotides match TRBD1. This CDR3 spans 15 amino acids. Per germline, CDR1 MNHNS and CDR2 SASEGT. CDR3 in amino acids: CVSSRLSYQGDEQFF. The CDR3 DNA reads as TGTGTCAGCAGTCGGCTATCGTATCAGGGGGATGAGCAGTTCTTC.

A few counts support this clonotype. The J gene is TRBJ2-3, the V gene TRBV7-2, with a possible D match to TRBD1 (6 bases). Germline CDR1 is SGHTA and CDR2 is FQGNSA. Trimming cost V 5 bases and J 6 bases, with 15 bases left between them. The CDR3 is 14 amino acids. The CDR3 is CASSRTQGTDTQYF. The CDR3 DNA reads TGTGCCAGCAGCCGAACACAGGGTACGGATACGCAGTATTTT.

This rearrangement joins TRBV30 to TRBJ2-1; 14 nucleotides align to TRBD2. Germline V lookup: CDR1 GTSNPN, CDR2 SVGIG (reference sequence). CDR3 length equals 16 residues. V shed 2 bases, J shed 7 bases, and the junction held 7 bases outside the gene matches. The CDR3 is CAWSLGLAGVVNEQFF. The CDR3 DNA reads as TGTGCCTGGAGTTTGGGACTAGCGGGAGTGGTTAATGAGCAGTTCTTC.

V and J are TRBV20-1 and TRBJ2-7; TRBD1 matches 9 bases. The CDR3 is 13 amino acids. In germline, CDR1 is DFQATT, CDR2 SNEGSKA (reference sequence). The ends lost 6 bases at V and 4 bases at J; junction bases unmatched: 7. The DNA of the CDR3 is TGCAGTGCATGGGACAGGGATAGGTACGAGCAGTACTTC. It yields the protein CSAWDRDRYEQYF.

This rearrangement joins TRBV2 to TRBJ2-4, with 7 positions matching TRBD1. The V gene's germline CDR1 is SNHLY and CDR2 FYNNEI. The CDR3 covers 14 residues. V shed 6 bases, J shed 8 bases, and the junction held 10 bases outside the gene matches. The CDR3 coding sequence is TGTGCCAGCAGAACAGACAGGGTAGGGGACATTCAGTACTTC. Its protein is CASRTDRVGDIQYF.

The V gene is TRBV6-1, the J gene TRBJ1-3; possible D gene TRBD1, 5 bases. CDR3 size: 16 residues. The ends were cut back, 3 bases at V and 1 base at J, with 13 bases in the middle. CDR1 is MNHNS and CDR2 is SASEGT in the germline V gene. CDR3 amino acids: CASSERQLHSGNTIYF. Written as DNA, the CDR3 is TGTGCCAGCAGTGAGAGACAGCTTCATTCTGGAAACACCATATATTTT.

This clonotype was detected only a few times. This chain connects TRBV5-6 to TRBJ1-1; D gene unclear. V dropped 0 bases and J dropped 5 bases, with 14 bases sitting between them. Germline V gene data show CDR1 as SGHDT and CDR2 as YYEEEE. The CDR3 is made up of 15 amino acids. The CDR3 nucleotides are TGTGCCAGCAGCTTGGGCCCGACTGGGGAAACTGAAGCTTTCTTT. Residues: CASSLGPTGETEAFF.

The chain is built from TRBV4-1 and TRBJ2-1; a possible D gene is TRBD2 (5 bases). Trimming took 4 bases from V and 1 from J, leaving 20 bases between them. The CDR3 runs 18 residues. Germline V lookup: CDR1 MGHRA, CDR2 YSYEKL. CDR3 sequence reads: CASSLRTGSPFSYNEQFF. The CDR3 bases are TGCGCCAGCAGCCTTCGGACTGGCTCCCCGTTTTCCTACAATGAGCAGTTCTTC.

The chain carries TRBV7-2 and TRBJ2-7, with no clear D. CDR1 is SGHTA, CDR2 FQGNSA, per germline. V lost 2 bases and J 0 bases, leaving 11 bases between the germline ends. This CDR3 is 15 amino acids long. The chain's CDR3 is CASSLSVGISYEQYF. CDR3 bases: TGTGCCAGCAGCTTATCTGTGGGGATCTCCTACGAGCAGTACTTC.

This clonotype was seen a handful of times. V usage is TRBV20-1 and J usage is TRBJ1-1; no reliable D call. The germline V gene has CDR1 DFQATT and CDR2 SNEGSKA (reference sequence). V shed 4 bases and J shed 1 base, with 16 bases lying between them. CDR3 length: 15 amino acids. CDR3 in DNA: TGCAGTGCTACACCTCCGCGTCGGGGGAACACTGAAGCTTTCTTT. Translated: CSATPPRRGNTEAFF.

This clonotype was seen a handful of times. J is TRBJ1-3 and V is TRBV5-1, with D maybe TRBD1 (5 bases). The germline V gene has CDR1 SGHRS and CDR2 YFSETQ. The CDR3 totals 15 residues. V lost 0 bases to trimming and J lost 3 bases, with 10 bases between them. CDR3 sequence (DNA): TGCGCCAGCAGCTTGGACCAGGGAGGTGGAAACACCATATATTTT. This encodes CASSLDQGGGNTIYF.

This clonotype was counted a few times. The chain combines TRBV6-1 with TRBJ2-7; the D gene is possibly TRBD1 (5 bases). The CDR3 is 15 residues long. The V end lost 6 bases, the J end lost 2 bases, and 17 bases lay between the germline ends. In germline, CDR1 is MNHNS, CDR2 SASEGT. The CDR3 protein is CASSRRQLFPYEQYF. The CDR3, as DNA: TGTGCCAGCAGCCGTCGACAGCTTTTTCCCTACGAGCAGTACTTC.

There are a few counts of this clonotype. The J gene is TRBJ1-2, the V gene TRBV9; 7 bases fit TRBD1. V shed 4 bases and J 2 bases; nucleotides not matched to a gene: 5. Germline V gene data show CDR1 as SGDLS and CDR2 as YYNGEE. This CDR3 spans 14 amino acids. In nucleotides, the CDR3 is TGTGCCAGCAGCCCTCAGGGGGAAAACTATGGCTACACCTTC. It codes for CASSPQGENYGYTF.